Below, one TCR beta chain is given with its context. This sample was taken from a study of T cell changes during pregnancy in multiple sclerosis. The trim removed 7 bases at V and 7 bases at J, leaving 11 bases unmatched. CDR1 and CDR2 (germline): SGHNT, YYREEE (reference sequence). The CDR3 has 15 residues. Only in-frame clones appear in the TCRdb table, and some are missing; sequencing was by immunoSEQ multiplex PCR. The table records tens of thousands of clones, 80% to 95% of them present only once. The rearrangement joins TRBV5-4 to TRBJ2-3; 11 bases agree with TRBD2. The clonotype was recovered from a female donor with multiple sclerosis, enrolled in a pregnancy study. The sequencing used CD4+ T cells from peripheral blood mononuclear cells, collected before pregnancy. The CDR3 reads CASGRTSGSKHTQYF. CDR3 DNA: TGTGCCAGCGGTCGAACTAGCGGGAGTAAACATACGCAGTATTTT.